This T cell receptor beta chain derives from a study of CD8 T cells in ankylosing spondylitis. Points from the study as a whole: Significant enrichment of disease-linked clones was reported in matched ankylosing spondylitis synovial fluid. A motif of 7 to 9 highly homologous TCR beta variants was seen as apparently characteristic of ankylosing spondylitis blood. Disease-linked clones displayed a CD8+ phenotype and appeared relatively rarely in peripheral blood.

This clonotype was detected ten times or more. Its antigen remains unknown. CDR3 length equals 11 residues. Trimming removed 3 bases at V and 4 bases at J, with 5 bases between. Germline V lookup: CDR1 SGDLS, CDR2 YYNGEE. For TCR beta, libraries came from quantitative 5'-RACE with molecular barcodes. In TCRdb, the 5' RACE reads were re-called with MiXCR into one record per CDR3 protein. Of around 300,000 distinct CDR3 sequences in the sample, 20% were seen once. The receptor's source is a female donor with ankylosing spondylitis or in good health (not recorded which). V is TRBV9 and J is TRBJ2-7, with D uncertain. The specimen was blood, either unsorted or a sorted T cell fraction (not recorded which). The CDR3 sequence is CASSAPYEQYF. In DNA form, the CDR3 reads TGTGCCAGCAGCGCCCCATACGAGCAGTACTTC.